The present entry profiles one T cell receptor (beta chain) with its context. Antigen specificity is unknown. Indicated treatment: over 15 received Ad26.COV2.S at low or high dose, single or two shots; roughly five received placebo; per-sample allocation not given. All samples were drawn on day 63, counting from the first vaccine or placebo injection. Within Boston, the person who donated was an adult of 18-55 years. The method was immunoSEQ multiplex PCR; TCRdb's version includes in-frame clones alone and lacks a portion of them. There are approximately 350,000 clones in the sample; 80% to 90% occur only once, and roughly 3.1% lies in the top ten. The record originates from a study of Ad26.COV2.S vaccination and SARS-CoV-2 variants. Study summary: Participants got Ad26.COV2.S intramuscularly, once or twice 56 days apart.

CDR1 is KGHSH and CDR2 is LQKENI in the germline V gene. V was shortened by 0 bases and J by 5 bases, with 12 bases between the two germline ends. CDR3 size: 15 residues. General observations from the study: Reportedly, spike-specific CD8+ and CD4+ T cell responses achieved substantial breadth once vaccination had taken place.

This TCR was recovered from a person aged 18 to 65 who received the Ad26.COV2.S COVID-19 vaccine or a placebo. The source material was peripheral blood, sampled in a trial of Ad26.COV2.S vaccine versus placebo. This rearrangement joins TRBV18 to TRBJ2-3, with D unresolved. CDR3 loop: CASSPPAGIQDTQYF. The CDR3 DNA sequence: TGTGCCAGCTCACCACCGGCTGGGATTCAAGATACGCAGTATTTT.